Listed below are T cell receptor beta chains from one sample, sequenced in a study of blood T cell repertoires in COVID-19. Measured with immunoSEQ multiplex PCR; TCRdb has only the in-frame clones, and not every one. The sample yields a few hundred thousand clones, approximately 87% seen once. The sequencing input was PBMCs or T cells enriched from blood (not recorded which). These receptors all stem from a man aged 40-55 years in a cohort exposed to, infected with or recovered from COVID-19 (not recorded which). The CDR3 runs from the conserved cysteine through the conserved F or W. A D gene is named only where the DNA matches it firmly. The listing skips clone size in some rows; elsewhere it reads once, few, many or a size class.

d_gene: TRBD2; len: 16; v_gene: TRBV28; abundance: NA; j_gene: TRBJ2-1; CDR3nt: TGTGCCAGCACCCCCGCCGGACTAGCGGGAGGCCTTGAGCAGTTCTTC; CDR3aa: CASTPAGLAGGLEQFF
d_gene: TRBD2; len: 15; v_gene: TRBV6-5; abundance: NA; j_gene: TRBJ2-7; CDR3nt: TGTGCCAGCAGTACGACTAGCGGGAGCTCCTACGAGCAGTACTTC; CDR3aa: CASSTTSGSSYEQYF
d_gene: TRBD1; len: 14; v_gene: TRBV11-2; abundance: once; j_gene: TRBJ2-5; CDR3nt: TGTGCCAGCAGCTCGACAGGGAAGGCGGAGACCCAGTACTTC; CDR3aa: CASSSTGKAETQYF
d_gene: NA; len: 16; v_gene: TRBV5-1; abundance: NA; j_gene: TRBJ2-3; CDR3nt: TGCGCCAGCAGCTTAGGTGGGAGGTTGAGCACAGATACGCAGTATTTT; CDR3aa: CASSLGGRLSTDTQYF
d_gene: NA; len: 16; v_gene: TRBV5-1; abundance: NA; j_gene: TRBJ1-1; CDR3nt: TGCGCCAGCAGCTCACAGCTATTACGCATGAACACTGAAGCTTTCTTT; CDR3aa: CASSSQLLRMNTEAFF
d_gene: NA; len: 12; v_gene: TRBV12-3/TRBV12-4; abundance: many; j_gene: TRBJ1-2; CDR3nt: TGTGCCAGCAGTTTCGCGGGGGGCGGCTACACCTTC; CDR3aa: CASSFAGGGYTF
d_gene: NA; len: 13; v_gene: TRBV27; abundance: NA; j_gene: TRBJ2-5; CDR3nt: TGTGCCAGCAGTTTTTCCCGAAGGGGGACCCAGTACTTC; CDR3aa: CASSFSRRGTQYF
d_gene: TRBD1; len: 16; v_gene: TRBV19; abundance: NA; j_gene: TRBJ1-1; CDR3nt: TGTGCCAGTACCAATAGACAGGGGGTCAGAAACACTGAAGCTTTCTTT; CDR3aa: CASTNRQGVRNTEAFF
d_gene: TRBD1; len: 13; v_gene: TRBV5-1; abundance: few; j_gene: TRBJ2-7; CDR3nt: TGCGCCAGCAGCGGGACAGGTCAGGGCGAGCAGTACTTC; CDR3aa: CASSGTGQGEQYF
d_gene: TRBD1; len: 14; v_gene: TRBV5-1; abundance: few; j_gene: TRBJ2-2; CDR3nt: TGCGCCAGCAGGGGACAGTGGGACACCGGGGAGCTGTTTTTT; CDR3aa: CASRGQWDTGELFF
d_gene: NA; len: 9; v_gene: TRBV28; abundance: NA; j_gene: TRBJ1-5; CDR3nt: TGTGCCACAGGGCAGCCCCAGCATTTT; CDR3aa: CATGQPQHF
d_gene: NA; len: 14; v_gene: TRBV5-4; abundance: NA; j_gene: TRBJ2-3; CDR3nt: TGTGCCAGCAGCGAGGACACCGACACAGATACGCAGTATTTT; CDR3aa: CASSEDTDTDTQYF
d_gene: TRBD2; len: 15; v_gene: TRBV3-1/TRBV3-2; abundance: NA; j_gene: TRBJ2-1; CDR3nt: TGTGCCAGCAGCCAAAGCGGGGTCTCCTACAATGAGCAGTTCTTC; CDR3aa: CASSQSGVSYNEQFF
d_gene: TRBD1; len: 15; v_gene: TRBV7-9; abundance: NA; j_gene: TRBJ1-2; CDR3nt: TGTGCCAGCAGCCCGACAGGGGGTCCTAACTATGGCTACACCTTC; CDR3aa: CASSPTGGPNYGYTF
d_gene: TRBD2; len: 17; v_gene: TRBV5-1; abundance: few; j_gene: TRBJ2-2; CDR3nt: TGCGCCAGCAGCTCGGGACTAGCGGGAGTTAACACCGGGGAGCTGTTTTTT; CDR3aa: CASSSGLAGVNTGELFF
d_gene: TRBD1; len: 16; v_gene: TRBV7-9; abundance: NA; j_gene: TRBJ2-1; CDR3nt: TGTGCCAGCAGCCCTCACAGGGGGCCCCTCTACAATGAGCAGTTCTTC; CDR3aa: CASSPHRGPLYNEQFF
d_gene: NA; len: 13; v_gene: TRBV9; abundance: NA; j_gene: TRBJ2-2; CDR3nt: TGTGCCAGCAGCGCAGGGTCGGCCGGGGAGCTGTTTTTT; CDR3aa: CASSAGSAGELFF
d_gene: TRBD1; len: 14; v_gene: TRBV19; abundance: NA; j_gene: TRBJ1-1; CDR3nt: TGTGCCAGTAGTCCGGGACAGGGGGTGGCTGAAGCTTTCTTT; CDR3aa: CASSPGQGVAEAFF
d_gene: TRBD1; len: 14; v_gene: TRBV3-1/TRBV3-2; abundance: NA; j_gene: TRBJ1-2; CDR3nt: TGTGCCAGCAGCCAGGCAGGGGGGCCCTATGGCTACACCTTC; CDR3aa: CASSQAGGPYGYTF
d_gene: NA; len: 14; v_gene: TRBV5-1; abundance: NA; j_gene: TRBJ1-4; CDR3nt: TGCGCCAGCAGCTCGCGGGGGTCCGATGAAAAACTGTTTTTT; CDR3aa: CASSSRGSDEKLFF
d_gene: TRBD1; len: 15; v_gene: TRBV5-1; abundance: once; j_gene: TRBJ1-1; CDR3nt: TGCGCCAGCAGCTTGGAGGACAGGGCAACGACTGAAGCTTTCTTT; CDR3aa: CASSLEDRATTEAFF
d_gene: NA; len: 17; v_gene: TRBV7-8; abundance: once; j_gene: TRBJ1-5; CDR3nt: TGTGCCAGCAGCTTAGGGACCCGGGAGGCAGGGAATCAGCCCCAGCATTTT; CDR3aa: CASSLGTREAGNQPQHF
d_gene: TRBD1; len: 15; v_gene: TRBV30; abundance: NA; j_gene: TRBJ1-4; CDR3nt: TGTGCCTGGAGAGACCTGACGGGACAGAATGAAAAACTGTTTTTT; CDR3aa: CAWRDLTGQNEKLFF
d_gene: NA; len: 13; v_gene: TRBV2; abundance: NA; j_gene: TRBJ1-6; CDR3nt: TGTGCCAGCAGTGAAGCGGGGGGGTCGACCCTCCACTTT; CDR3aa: CASSEAGGSTLHF
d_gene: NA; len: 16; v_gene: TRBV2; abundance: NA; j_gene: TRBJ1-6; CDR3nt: TGTGCCAGCAGCCTGGGGCGATCCCCCTATAATTCACCCCTCCACTTT; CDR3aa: CASSLGRSPYNSPLHF
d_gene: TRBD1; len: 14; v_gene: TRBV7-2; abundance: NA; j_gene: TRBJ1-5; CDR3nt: TGTGCCAGCAGCACGGACAGGGGGAATCAGCCCCAGCATTTT; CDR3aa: CASSTDRGNQPQHF
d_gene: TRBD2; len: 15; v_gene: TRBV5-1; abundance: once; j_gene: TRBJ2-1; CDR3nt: TGCGCCAGCAGCTTTCTAGCGGGAGTCGGCAATGAGCAGTTCTTC; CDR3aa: CASSFLAGVGNEQFF
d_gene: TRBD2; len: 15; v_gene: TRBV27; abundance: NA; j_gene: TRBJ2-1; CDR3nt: TGTGCCAGCAGTCCCGGGACTAGGGGGTACAATGAGCAGTTCTTC; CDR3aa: CASSPGTRGYNEQFF
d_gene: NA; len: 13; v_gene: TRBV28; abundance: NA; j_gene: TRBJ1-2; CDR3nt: TGTGCCAGCAGTCGTAAGCAGGGGTATGGCTACACCTTC; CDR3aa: CASSRKQGYGYTF
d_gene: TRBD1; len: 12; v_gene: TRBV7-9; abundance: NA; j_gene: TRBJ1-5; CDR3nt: TGTGCCAGTGGACAGGAGAATCAGCCCCAGCATTTT; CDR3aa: CASGQENQPQHF
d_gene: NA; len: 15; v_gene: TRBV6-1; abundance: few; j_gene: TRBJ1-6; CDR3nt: TGTGCCAGCAGTGAAGTTTCGGGGAGTAATTCACCCCTCCACTTT; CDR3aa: CASSEVSGSNSPLHF
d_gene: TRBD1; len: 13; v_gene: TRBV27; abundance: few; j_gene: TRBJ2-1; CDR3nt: TGTGCCAGCAGTAGGACAGGGGACAATGAGCAGTTCTTC; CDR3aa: CASSRTGDNEQFF
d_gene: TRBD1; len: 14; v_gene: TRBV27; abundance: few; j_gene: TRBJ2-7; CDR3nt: TGTGCCAGCACCCGACAGGGGGCCCTCTACGAGCAGTACTTC; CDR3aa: CASTRQGALYEQYF
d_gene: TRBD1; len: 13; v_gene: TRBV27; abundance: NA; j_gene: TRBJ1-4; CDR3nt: TGTGCCAGCAGCGGGACAGGGTCAGGAAAACTGTTTTTT; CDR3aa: CASSGTGSGKLFF
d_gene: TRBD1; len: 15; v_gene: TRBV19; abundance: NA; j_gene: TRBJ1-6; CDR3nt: TGTGCCAGCGGACAGGGGCGCCGATATAATTCACCCCTCCACTTT; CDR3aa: CASGQGRRYNSPLHF
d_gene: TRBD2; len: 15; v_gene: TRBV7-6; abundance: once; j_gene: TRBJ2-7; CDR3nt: TGTGCCAGCAGCCTGGGACTAGCGGGAGCCTACGAGCAGTACTTC; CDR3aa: CASSLGLAGAYEQYF
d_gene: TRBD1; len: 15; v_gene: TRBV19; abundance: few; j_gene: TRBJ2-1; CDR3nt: TGTGCCAGTACCCCGGACAGGGCCTTCTCCAATGAGCAGTTCTTC; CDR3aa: CASTPDRAFSNEQFF
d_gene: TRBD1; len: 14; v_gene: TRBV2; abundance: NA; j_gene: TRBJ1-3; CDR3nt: TGTGCCAGCAGCAGGGGGCCCTCTGGAAACACCATATATTTT; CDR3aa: CASSRGPSGNTIYF
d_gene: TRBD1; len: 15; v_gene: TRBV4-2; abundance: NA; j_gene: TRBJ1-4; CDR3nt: TGTGCCAGCAGCGTAGGGGACAGAACTAATGAAAAACTGTTTTTT; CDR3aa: CASSVGDRTNEKLFF
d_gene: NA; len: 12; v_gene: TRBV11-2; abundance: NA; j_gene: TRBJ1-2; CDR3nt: TGTGCCAGCAGCTTAGTATCAGGGGCCGGCACCTTC; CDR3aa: CASSLVSGAGTF
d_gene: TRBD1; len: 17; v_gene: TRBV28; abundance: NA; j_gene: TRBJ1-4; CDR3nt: TGTGCCAGCAGTTCTTCAGGGGGCTTAACAAGTAATGAAAAACTGTTTTTT; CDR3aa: CASSSSGGLTSNEKLFF
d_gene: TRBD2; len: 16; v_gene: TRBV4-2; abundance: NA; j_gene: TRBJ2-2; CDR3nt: TGTGCCAGCAGCCAAGAGGGTAGCGGGAGTTCCGGGGAGCTGTTTTTT; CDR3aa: CASSQEGSGSSGELFF
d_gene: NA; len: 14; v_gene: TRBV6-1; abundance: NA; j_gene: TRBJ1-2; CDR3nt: TGTGCCAGCAGTGAATCAGTCGGGGTGGGTGGCTACACCTTC; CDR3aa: CASSESVGVGGYTF
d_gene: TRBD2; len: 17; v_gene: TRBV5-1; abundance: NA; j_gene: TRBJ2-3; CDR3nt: TGCGCCAGCAGCATCGGGACTAGCGGGAGCGGAACAGATACGCAGTATTTT; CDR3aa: CASSIGTSGSGTDTQYF
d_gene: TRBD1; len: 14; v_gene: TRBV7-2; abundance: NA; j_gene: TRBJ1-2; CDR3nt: TGTGCCAGCAGCTTAACGGGACAGGATTTTGGCTACACCTTC; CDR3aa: CASSLTGQDFGYTF
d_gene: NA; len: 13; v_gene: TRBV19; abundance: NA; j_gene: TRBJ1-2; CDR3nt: TGTGCCAGTAGTATCGGTGGTCACTATGGCTACACCTTC; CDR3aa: CASSIGGHYGYTF
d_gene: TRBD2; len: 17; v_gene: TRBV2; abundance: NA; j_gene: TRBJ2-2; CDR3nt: TGTGCCAGCAGTGAAGCTCTAGCGGGAGGGCGGACCGGGGAGCTGTTTTTT; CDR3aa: CASSEALAGGRTGELFF
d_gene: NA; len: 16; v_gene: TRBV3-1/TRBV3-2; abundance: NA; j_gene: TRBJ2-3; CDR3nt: TGTGCCAGCAGCCAAAGATCGCCCCGCGGTGCAGATACGCAGTATTTT; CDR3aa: CASSQRSPRGADTQYF
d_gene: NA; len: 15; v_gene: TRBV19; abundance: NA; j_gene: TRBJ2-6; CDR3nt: TGTGCCAGTAGTATTATCGCGTCTGGGGCCAACGTCCTGACTTTC; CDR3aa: CASSIIASGANVLTF
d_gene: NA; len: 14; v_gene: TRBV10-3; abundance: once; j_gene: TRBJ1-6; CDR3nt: TGTGCCATCAGTGCTTGGGCAAATAATTCACCCCTCCACTTT; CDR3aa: CAISAWANNSPLHF
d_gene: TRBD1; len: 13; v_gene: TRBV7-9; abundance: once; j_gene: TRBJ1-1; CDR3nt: TGTGCCAGCAGCTTAGTTCAGGGGGCTGAAGCTTTCTTT; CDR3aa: CASSLVQGAEAFF
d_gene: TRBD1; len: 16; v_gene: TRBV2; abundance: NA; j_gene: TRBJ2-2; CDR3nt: TGTGCCAGCAGCCAACAGGGGACCGCGAACACCGGGGAGCTGTTTTTT; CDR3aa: CASSQQGTANTGELFF